This entry lists 16 T cell receptor beta chains sequenced from one sample in a study of T cells in Graves' hyperthyroidism and ophthalmopathy (dated by TCRdb to between 2019 and 2020). The library was produced with multiplex PCR. Sequencing used an Illumina HiSeq 2000. Amplification of TCR beta CDR3 regions was carried out from RNA transcripts. A first-round RT-PCR of the TCR CDR3 used the HTBI primer set with the Qiagen OneStep RT-PCR kit. The raw public reads went through TCRdb reprocessing: fastp at Q25, MiXCR clone calling, in-frame beta chains kept. Records with the same CDR3 protein are collapsed into one entry carrying the most frequent genes and DNA. The sample includes 500,000 to 600,000 distinct CDR3 sequences, with just over 45% observed a single time. The biggest ten clones account for around 20% of the sample. Sequences were obtained from peripheral blood or thyroid tissue (not recorded which). The receptor source for this set is an adult woman with Graves' disease, either hyperthyroidism or ophthalmopathy (not recorded which).

In its sample, this clonotype was seen a few times. The V gene is TRBV19, the J gene TRBJ1-5, with 8 bases matching TRBD1. V shed 6 bases and J 6 bases; nucleotides not matched to a gene: 1. Germline CDR1 LNHDA, CDR2 SQIVND (reference sequence). CDR3 length: 12 residues. The CDR3 reads CASRTGVQPQHF. In DNA form, the CDR3 reads TGTGCCAGTAGGACAGGGGTTCAGCCCCAGCATTTT.

At least ten counts were recorded for this clonotype. V is TRBV10-1 and J is TRBJ1-2; D is perhaps TRBD1 (5 bases). V shed 9 bases and J shed 7 bases, with 27 bases lying between them. The CDR3 runs to 16 residues. Germline lookup yields CDR1 WNHNN and CDR2 SYGVQD (reference sequence). This CDR3 is CARHRRFRVLLAGYTF. CDR3 DNA sequence: TGCGCCAGACACAGACGGTTCAGGGTCCTATTAGCTGGCTACACCTTC.

This sequence joins TRBV12-3 or TRBV12-4 and TRBJ1-1, with D perhaps TRBD1 (5 bases). The CDR3 length is 14 residues. Between the trimmed V and J ends, which lost 3 bases and 0 bases, there was a span of 8 bases. For the CDR3, the DNA is TGTGCCAGCAGTTTCAGGGTCATGAACACTGAAGCTTTCTTT. Amino acids: CASSFRVMNTEAFF.

The chain couples TRBV29-1 to TRBJ1-3; D not certain. This CDR3 has 12 amino acids. Germline V CDR1 and CDR2: SQVTM, ANQGSEA. Trimming shortened V by 8 bases and J by 2 bases, and 10 bases separated the two germline ends. CDR3 coding DNA: TGCAGCTTGTTCGGTGCTGGAAACACCATATATTTT. This encodes CSLFGAGNTIYF.

The gene calls are TRBV20-1 and TRBJ1-1; no firm D call. V lost 6 bases and J 1 base, leaving 18 bases between the germline ends. The CDR3 spans 15 residues. Germline-derived CDR1 and CDR2 are DFQATT and SNEGSKA (reference sequence). CDR3 protein: CSALNRRPRNTEAFF. The CDR3 DNA reads TGCAGTGCCCTGAACCGACGGCCCCGGAACACTGAAGCTTTCTTT.

This clonotype has more than one count but fewer than ten. This chain links TRBV7-2 with TRBJ2-7; D uncertain. Germline V gives CDR1 SGHTA, CDR2 FQGNSA. Trimming shortened V by 0 bases and J by 6 bases, and 9 bases separated the two germline ends. The CDR3 is made up of 13 amino acids. Here the CDR3 reads CASSLAVRPEQYF. The CDR3 DNA reads as TGTGCCAGCAGCTTAGCCGTGAGGCCCGAGCAGTACTTC.

This clonotype was seen ten or more times. The rearrangement links TRBV28 to TRBJ1-6, with D perhaps matching TRBD1 (5 bases). This CDR3 has 17 amino acids. CDR1 MDHEN and CDR2 SYDVKM come from the germline V gene. Trimming shortened V by 1 base and J by 9 bases, and 19 bases separated the two germline ends. CDR3 sequence: CASSLYSRGERGSPLHF. Written as DNA, the CDR3 is TGTGCCAGCAGTTTATATTCTCGGGGGGAGCGTGGTTCACCCCTCCACTTT.

A note on this clonotype: At one end, the junction sequence differs from germline, possibly due to a read error. This chain links TRBV29-1 with TRBJ2-3; D gene ambiguous. This CDR3 is built from 13 residues. CDR1 and CDR2 from the germline V gene are SQVTM and ANQGSEA. Here the CDR3 reads CSSDRRSTDTQYF. In DNA, the CDR3 is TGCAGCAGTGACCGGCGGAGCACGGATACGCAGTATTTT.

This clonotype occurred many times. The genes are TRBV6-2 or TRBV6-3 and TRBJ2-5, with 11 bases identical to TRBD2. The CDR3 loop spans 15 amino acids. J lost 11 bases, V lost 4 bases, and 12 bases had no gene match. CDR1 is MNHEY, CDR2 SVGEGT, per germline. As DNA, the CDR3 is TGTGCCAGCAGTTCCAGGGGGACTAGCGGAGAAAAACAGTACTTC. It yields the protein CASSSRGTSGEKQYF.

This clonotype has just one count. The DNA of the CDR3 is TGTGCCAGCAGCCAACGCGGGGCAGCTGGGGATTCACCCCTCCACTTT. Translating it yields CASSQRGAAGDSPLHF. The chain links TRBV7-8 to TRBJ1-6; a possible D gene is TRBD1 (5 bases). The CDR3 runs to 16 residues. Per the germline V gene, CDR1 is SGHVS and CDR2 is FQNEAQ. With 5 bases removed from V and 8 bases from J, the gap between germline ends came to 19 bases.

V is TRBV5-1 and J is TRBJ2-5; D could derive from TRBD1 or TRBD2 (5 bases each). V gave up 5 bases and J gave up 4 bases, with 12 bases separating them. The germline V gene encodes CDR1 SGHRS and CDR2 YFSETQ. The CDR3 totals 13 residues. The DNA for the CDR3 is TGCGCCAGCAGAATGGGACGTGGAGAGACCCAGTACTTC. Amino acids: CASRMGRGETQYF.

This clonotype has ten or more counts. V usage is TRBV6-5 and J usage is TRBJ2-7; unclear D gene. This CDR3 spans 13 amino acids. Germline V CDR1 and CDR2: MNHEY, SVGAGI. The V end was cut by 2 bases, the J end by 5 bases, with 10 bases between. As DNA, the CDR3 is TGTGCCAGCAGTTACAACACGAAGAACGAGCAGTACTTC. Translated: CASSYNTKNEQYF.

The J gene is TRBJ1-2, the V gene TRBV2; D ambiguous. The CDR3 is 13 amino acids. Germline V gene data show CDR1 as SNHLY and CDR2 as FYNNEI. CDR3 in amino acids: CARVGTEFYGYTF. DNA for the CDR3: TGTGCTAGAGTGGGAACAGAATTCTATGGCTACACCTTC. The whole variable domain, remainder taken from reference TRBV2 and TRBJ1-2, is EPEVTQTPSHQVTQMGQEVILRCVPISNHLYFYWYRQILGQKVEFLVSFYNNEISEKSEIFDDQFSVERPDGSNFTLKIRSTKLEDSAMYFCARVGTEFYGYTFGSGTRLTVV.

This CDR3 reads CASSSPGRGLGNEQFF. CDR3 bases: TGTGCCAGCAGCTCGCCGGGCAGGGGGCTGGGTAATGAGCAGTTCTTC. This chain joins TRBV11-2 and TRBJ2-1; TRBD1 matches 8 bases. CDR1 and CDR2 from the germline V gene are SGHAT and FQNNGV. J was trimmed by 7 bases and V by 4 bases; bases with no gene match: 12. The CDR3 extends over 16 amino acids.

Points on this clonotype: The junction does not match germline at one end; this may be a read error. The chain carries TRBV7-9 and TRBJ1-4, with D possibly matching TRBD1 (5 bases). The CDR3 has 15 residues. The germline V gene encodes CDR1 SEHNR and CDR2 FQNEAQ (reference sequence). CDR3 protein: CASSFTREVGEKLLF. The CDR3 bases are TGTGCCAGCAGCTTTACCAGGGAAGTAGGCGAAAAACTGCTTTTT.

A remark on this clonotype: The CDR3 end shows no conserved phenylalanine or tryptophan, and so a read error is likely. The DNA is omitted, as the CDR3 cannot be located on it reliably, and the CDR3 follows TCRdb's listing. This chain joins TRBV5-1 and TRBJ2-7; TRBD1 is the table's D call and was not checked against the DNA. Germline CDR1 is SGHRS and CDR2 is YFSETQ. The CDR3 length is 9 residues, termini included. The CDR3 sequence: CASSQEGGI.